The sample holds one count of the clone carrying this T cell receptor (beta chain). After removal of 5 bases from V and 2 bases from J, the junction contained 10 bases not matched to a gene. The germline CDR1 and CDR2 sequences are SGHNT and YENEEA. The CDR3 runs 18 residues. This sample is part of a study of blood T cell repertoires in COVID-19. About the study: Both acute and convalescent COVID-19 samples were obtained from the United States, Italy and Spain. From T cells, B-cell-depleted T cells, or PBMCs came the material, which was cDNA or gDNA.

Authors' analysis steps: Reference gene primer amplification yielded estimated nucleated cell counts. Clones were read by immunoSEQ multiplex PCR, and TCRdb kept only the in-frame ones, dropping some. The D gene and trimming were derived from the DNA, and the V and J assignments and clone size from that table. The profile shows about 160,000 clones, around 80% of them singletons. Sequencing was performed on peripheral blood. V is TRBV11-3 and J is TRBJ1-5; TRBD1 aligns across 12 bases. The clonotype comes from a woman older than 75 with acute or convalescent COVID-19. The CDR3 reads CASSLRRDRGHGNQPQHF. The CDR3, as DNA: TGTGCCAGCAGCCTTAGACGGGACAGGGGGCATGGCAATCAGCCCCAGCATTTT. The whole variable domain, filled in from reference TRBV11-3 and TRBJ1-5, reads EAGVVQSPRYKIIEKKQPVAFWCNPISGHNTLYWYLQNLGQGPELLIRYENEEAVDDSQLPKDRFSAERLKGVDSTLKIQPAELGDSAVYLCASSLRRDRGHGNQPQHFGDGTRLSIL.